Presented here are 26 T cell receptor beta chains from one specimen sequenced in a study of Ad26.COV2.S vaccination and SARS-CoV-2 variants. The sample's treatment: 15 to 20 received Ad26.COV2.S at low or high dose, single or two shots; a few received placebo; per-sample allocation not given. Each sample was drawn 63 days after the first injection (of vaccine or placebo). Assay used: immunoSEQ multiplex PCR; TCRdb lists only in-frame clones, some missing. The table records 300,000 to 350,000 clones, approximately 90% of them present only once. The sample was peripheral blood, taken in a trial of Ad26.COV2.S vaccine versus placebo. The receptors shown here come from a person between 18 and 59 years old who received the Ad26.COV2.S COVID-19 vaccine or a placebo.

The CDR3 nucleotides read TGTGCCAGTAGATCGGGACAGGGCGAGCCCCAGCATTTT. Its protein is CASRSGQGEPQHF. The chain combines TRBV19 with TRBJ1-5, with 9 bases fitting TRBD1. This CDR3 spans 13 amino acids. With V trimmed by 6 bases and J by 8 bases, 5 bases remained unmatched. Germline CDR1 reads LNHDA; CDR2 reads SQIVND (reference sequence).

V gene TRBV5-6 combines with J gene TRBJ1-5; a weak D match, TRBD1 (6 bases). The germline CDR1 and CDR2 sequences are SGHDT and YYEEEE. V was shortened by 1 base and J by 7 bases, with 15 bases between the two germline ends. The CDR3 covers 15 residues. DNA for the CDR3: TGTGCCAGCAGCTTGATGAACAGGGAGGTCCAGCCCCAGCATTTT. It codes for CASSLMNREVQPQHF.

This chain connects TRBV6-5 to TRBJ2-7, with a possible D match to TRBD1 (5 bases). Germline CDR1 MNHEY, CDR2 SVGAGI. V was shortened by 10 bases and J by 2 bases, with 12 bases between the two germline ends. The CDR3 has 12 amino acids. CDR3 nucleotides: TGTGCCACCCAGGGTGGGACCTACGAGCAGTACTTC. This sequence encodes CATQGGTYEQYF.

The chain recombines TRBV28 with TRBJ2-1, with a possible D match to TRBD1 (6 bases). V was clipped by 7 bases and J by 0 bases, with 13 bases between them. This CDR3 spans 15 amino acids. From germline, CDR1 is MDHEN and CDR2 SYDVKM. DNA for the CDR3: TGTGCCAGCAATCTACAGGGCTCCTCCTACAATGAGCAGTTCTTC. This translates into CASNLQGSSYNEQFF.

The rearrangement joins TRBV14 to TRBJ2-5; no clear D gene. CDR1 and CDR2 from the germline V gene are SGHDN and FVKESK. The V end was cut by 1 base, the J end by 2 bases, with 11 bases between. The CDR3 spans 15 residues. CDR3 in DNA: TGTGCCAGCAGCCAAGGGTTCGTACAGCAAGAGACCCAGTACTTC. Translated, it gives CASSQGFVQQETQYF. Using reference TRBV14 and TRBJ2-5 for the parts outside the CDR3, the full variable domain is EAGVTQFPSHSVIEKGQTVTLRCDPISGHDNLYWYRRVMGKEIKFLLHFVKESKQDESGMPNNRFLAERTGGTYSTLKVQPAELEDSGVYFCASSQGFVQQETQYFGPGTRLLVL.

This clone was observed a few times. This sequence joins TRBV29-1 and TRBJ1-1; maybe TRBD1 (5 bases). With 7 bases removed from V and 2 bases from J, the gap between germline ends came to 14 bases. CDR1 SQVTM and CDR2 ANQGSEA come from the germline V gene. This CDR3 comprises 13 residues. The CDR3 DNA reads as TGCAGCGCGAGAATTACAGGTAACACTGAAGCTTTCTTT. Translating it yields CSARITGNTEAFF.

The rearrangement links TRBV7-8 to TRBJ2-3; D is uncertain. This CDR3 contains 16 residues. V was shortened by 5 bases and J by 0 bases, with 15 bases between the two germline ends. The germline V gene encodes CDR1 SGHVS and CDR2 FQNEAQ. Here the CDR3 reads CASSPTTTRSTDTQYF. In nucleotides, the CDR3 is TGTGCCAGCAGCCCGACGACCACCAGAAGCACAGATACGCAGTATTTT.

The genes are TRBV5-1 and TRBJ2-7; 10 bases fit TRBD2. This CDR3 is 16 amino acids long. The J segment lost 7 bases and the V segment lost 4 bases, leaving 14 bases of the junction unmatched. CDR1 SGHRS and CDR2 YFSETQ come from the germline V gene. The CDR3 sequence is CASSLQTSGRTGEQYF. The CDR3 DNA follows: TGCGCCAGCAGCCTCCAGACTAGCGGGCGTACCGGGGAGCAGTACTTC.

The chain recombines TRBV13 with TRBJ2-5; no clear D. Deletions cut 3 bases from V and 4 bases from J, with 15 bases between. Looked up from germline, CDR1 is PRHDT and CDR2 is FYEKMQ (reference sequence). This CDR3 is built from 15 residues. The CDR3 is CASSLAAVPRETQYF. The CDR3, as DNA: TGTGCCAGCAGCTTGGCAGCCGTACCCCGAGAGACCCAGTACTTC. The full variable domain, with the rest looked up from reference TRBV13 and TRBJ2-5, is AAGVIQSPRHLIKEKRETATLKCYPIPRHDTVYWYQQGPGQDPQFLISFYEKMQSDKGSIPDRFSAQQFSDYHSELNMSSLELGDSALYFCASSLAAVPRETQYFGPGTRLLVL.

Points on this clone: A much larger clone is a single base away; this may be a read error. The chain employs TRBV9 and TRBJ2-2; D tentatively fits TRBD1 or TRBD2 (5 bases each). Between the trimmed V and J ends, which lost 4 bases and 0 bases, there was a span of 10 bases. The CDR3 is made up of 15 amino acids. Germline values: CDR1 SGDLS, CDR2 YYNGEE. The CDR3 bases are TGTGCCAGCAGCCCCCTGGGGGCGAACACCGGGGAGCTGTTTTTT. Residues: CASSPLGANTGELFF.

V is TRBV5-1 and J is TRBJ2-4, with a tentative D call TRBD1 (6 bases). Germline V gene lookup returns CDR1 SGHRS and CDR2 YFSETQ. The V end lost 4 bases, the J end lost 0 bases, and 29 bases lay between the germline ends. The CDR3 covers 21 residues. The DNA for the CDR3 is TGCGCCAGCAGCGCCTTTGACCCCCAGGGGAGAGGAGTCCTAGCCAAAAACATTCAGTACTTC. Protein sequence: CASSAFDPQGRGVLAKNIQYF.

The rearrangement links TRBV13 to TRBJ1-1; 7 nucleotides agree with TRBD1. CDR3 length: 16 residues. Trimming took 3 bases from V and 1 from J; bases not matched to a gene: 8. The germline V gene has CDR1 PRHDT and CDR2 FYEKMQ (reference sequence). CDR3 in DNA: TGTGCCAGCAGCTTTCATAGGGACAGAAGGAACACTGAAGCTTTCTTT. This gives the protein CASSFHRDRRNTEAFF.

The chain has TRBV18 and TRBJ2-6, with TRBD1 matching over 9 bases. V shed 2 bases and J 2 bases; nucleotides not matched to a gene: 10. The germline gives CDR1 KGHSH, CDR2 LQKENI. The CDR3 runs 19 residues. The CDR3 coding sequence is TGTGCCAGCTCACCAGAGTGGGGACAGGGCTCTGCTGGGGCCAACGTCCTGACTTTC. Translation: CASSPEWGQGSAGANVLTF.

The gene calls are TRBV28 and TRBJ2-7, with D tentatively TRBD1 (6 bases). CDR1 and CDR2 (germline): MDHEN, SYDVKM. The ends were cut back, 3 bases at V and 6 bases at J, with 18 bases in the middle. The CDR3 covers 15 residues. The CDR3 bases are TGTGCCAGCAGTTTGAAAATCCCCCAGGGGCCCGAGCAGTACTTC. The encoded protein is CASSLKIPQGPEQYF. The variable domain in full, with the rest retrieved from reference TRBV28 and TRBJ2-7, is DVKVTQSSRYLVKRTGEKVFLECVQDMDHENMFWYRQDPGLGLRLIYFSYDVKMKEKGDIPEGYSVSREKKERFSLILESASTNQTSMYLCASSLKIPQGPEQYFGPGTRLTVT.

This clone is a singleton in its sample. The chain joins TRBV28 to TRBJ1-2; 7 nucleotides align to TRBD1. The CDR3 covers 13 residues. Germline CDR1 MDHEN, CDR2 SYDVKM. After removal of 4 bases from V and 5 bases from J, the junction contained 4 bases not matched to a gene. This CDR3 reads CASSSRGGYGYTF. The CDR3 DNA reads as TGTGCCAGCAGTTCCAGGGGGGGGTATGGCTACACCTTC.

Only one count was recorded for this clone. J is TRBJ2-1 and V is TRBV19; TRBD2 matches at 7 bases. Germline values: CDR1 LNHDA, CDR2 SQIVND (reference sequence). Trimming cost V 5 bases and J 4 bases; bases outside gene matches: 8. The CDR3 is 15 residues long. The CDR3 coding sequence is TGTGCCAGTAGTCCCTACGGGGGGACTTACAATGAGCAGTTCTTC. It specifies CASSPYGGTYNEQFF.

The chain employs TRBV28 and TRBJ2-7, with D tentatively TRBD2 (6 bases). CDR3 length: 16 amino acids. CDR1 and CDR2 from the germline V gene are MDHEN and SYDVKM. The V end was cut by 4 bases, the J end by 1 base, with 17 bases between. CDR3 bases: TGTGCCAGCAGTTCTCCGGGAGTAGGTTCTTCCTACGAGCAGTACTTC. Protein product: CASSSPGVGSSYEQYF.

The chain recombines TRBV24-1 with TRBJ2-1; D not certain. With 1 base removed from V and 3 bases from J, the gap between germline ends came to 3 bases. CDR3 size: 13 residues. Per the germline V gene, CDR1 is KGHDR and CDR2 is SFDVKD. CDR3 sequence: CATSDFNYNEQFF. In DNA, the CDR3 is TGTGCCACCAGTGATTTCAACTACAATGAGCAGTTCTTC.

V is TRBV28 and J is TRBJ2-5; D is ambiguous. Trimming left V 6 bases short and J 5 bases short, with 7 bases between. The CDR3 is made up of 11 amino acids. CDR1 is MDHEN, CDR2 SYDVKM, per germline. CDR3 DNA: TGTGCCAGCAGGCTTGTGGAGACCCAGTACTTC. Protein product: CASRLVETQYF.

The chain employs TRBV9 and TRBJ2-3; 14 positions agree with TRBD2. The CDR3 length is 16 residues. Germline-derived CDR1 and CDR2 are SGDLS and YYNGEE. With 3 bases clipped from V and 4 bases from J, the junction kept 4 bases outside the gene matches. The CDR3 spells CASSARLAGGADTQYF. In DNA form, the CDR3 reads TGTGCCAGCAGCGCAAGACTAGCGGGAGGGGCAGATACGCAGTATTTT.

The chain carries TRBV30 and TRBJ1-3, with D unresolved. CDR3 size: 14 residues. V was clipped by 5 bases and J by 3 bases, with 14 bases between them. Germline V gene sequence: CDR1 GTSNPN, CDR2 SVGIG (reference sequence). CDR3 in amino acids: CAWASILSGNTIYF. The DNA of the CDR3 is TGTGCCTGGGCTAGTATTCTAAGTGGAAACACCATATATTTT.

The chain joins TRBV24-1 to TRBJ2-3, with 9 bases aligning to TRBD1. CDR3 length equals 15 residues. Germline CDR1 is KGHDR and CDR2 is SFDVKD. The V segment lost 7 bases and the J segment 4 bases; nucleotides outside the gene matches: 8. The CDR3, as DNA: TGTGCCACCAGCGCTGCGGACAGGGGATCAGATACGCAGTATTTT. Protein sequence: CATSAADRGSDTQYF.

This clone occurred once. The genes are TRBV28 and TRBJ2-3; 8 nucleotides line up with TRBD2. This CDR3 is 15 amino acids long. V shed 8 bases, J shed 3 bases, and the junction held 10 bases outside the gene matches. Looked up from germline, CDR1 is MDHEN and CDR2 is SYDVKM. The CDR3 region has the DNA TGTGCCAGCTCCGACGGGAGGGCCGAAACAGATACGCAGTATTTT. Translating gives CASSDGRAETDTQYF.

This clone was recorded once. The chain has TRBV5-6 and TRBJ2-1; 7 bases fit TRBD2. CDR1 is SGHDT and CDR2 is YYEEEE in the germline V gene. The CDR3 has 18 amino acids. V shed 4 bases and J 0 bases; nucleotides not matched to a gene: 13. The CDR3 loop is CASSARLAGKRSYNEQFF. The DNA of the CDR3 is TGTGCCAGCAGCGCTAGACTAGCTGGTAAGCGCTCCTACAATGAGCAGTTCTTC.

CDR3 in DNA: TGTGCCAGCAGCTTGTCTCTAGCTCCTAACGGGGAGCTGTTTTTT. Translating gives CASSLSLAPNGELFF. The chain combines TRBV5-6 with TRBJ2-2; D may be TRBD2 (5 bases). The CDR3 sequence is 15 residues long. V gave up 1 base and J gave up 7 bases, with 14 bases separating them. Per germline, CDR1 SGHDT and CDR2 YYEEEE.

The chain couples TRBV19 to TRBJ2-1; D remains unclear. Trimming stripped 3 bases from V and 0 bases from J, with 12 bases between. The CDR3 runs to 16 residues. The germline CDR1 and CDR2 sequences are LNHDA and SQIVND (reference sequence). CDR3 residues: CASSIGVRSSYNEQFF. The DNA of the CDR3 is TGTGCCAGTAGTATTGGTGTCAGGAGCTCCTACAATGAGCAGTTCTTC.